These 27 T cell receptor beta chains were all obtained from the same sample, sequenced in a study of regulatory T cells in long-lasting Graves disease listed by TCRdb under 2021. The sample's time point label, in plain terms: persistent/refractory GD, antithyroid drugs over 5 years with positive TRAb. For both TCR sequencing and RNA sequencing, RNA was extracted from PBMCs using TRIzol. Receptors were amplified or captured by multiplex PCR. Sequencer: Illumina HiSeq 4000. To build TCR beta libraries, CDR3 regions were amplified by Arm-PCR using iRepertoire HTBI primers. The public reads were run again by TCRdb, first through fastp at Q25 and then through MiXCR, and only productive beta chains were kept. Records with the same CDR3 protein are collapsed into one entry carrying the most frequent genes and DNA. The sample table lists approximately 290,000 distinct CDR3 sequences, 22% of them with a count of one. The top ten clonotypes cover more than 50% of the sample.

The source material was peripheral blood mononuclear cells (PBMCs), sampled when the disease was refractory, from a patient treated with antithyroid drugs. Receptors were obtained from a female donor with Graves disease.

The chain couples TRBV19 to TRBJ2-1; 11 bases agree with TRBD2. The germline V gene has CDR1 LNHDA and CDR2 SQIVND (reference sequence). V lost 3 bases and J lost 7; bases outside the gene matches: 8. This CDR3 is 16 amino acids long. CDR3 residues: CASSISGTSGSNEQFF. The CDR3 DNA is TGTGCCAGTAGTATCTCGGGTACTAGCGGGAGTAATGAGCAGTTCTTC.

This chain uses TRBV29-1 with TRBJ2-1, with TRBD1 matching 7 bases. This CDR3 is 13 amino acids long. Germline-derived CDR1 and CDR2 are SQVTM and ANQGSEA. Trimming took 8 bases from V and 7 from J; bases not matched to a gene: 11. The CDR3 is CSTGQRVRNEQFF. The DNA for the CDR3 is TGCAGCACGGGACAGAGGGTAAGGAATGAGCAGTTCTTC.

CDR3 in amino acids: CSVEGQGVSSYEQYF. As DNA, the CDR3 is TGCAGCGTTGAGGGGCAGGGGGTTAGCTCCTACGAGCAGTACTTC. J is TRBJ2-7 and V is TRBV29-1; 7 bases fit TRBD1. The CDR3 spans 15 residues. From germline, CDR1 is SQVTM and CDR2 ANQGSEA. Trimming cost V 3 bases and J 0 bases; bases outside gene matches: 8.

As concerns this clonotype: A read error is possible here, since a much larger clone lies one base away. The V call is TRBV6-1, the J call TRBJ2-7; D possibly corresponds to TRBD1 (5 bases). The CDR3 is 15 residues long. V lost 7 bases and J lost 5, with 21 bases in between. Germline CDR1 is MNHNS and CDR2 is SASEGT. The CDR3 nucleotides are TGTGCCAGCACCGATAGGGGCCTCCCCCCCGACGAGCAGTACTTC. The encoded protein is CASTDRGLPPDEQYF.

Ten or more counts support this clonotype. V usage is TRBV12-3 or TRBV12-4 and J usage is TRBJ2-7, with TRBD1 matching 7 bases. V was clipped by 3 bases and J by 4 bases; unmatched bases: 6. The CDR3 length is 14 residues. In DNA, the CDR3 is TGTGCCAGCAGTTTGGGGGACAGTCGGTACGAGCAGTACTTC. Its translation: CASSLGDSRYEQYF.

This clonotype has just a few counts. The chain couples TRBV20-1 to TRBJ1-5; D is uncertain. The V end lost 6 bases, the J end lost 3 bases, and 21 bases lay between the germline ends. Germline CDR1 DFQATT, CDR2 SNEGSKA (reference sequence). This CDR3 contains 16 residues. CDR3 sequence: CSANNWDAAANQPQHF. CDR3 DNA sequence: TGCAGTGCCAACAACTGGGATGCAGCGGCCAATCAGCCCCAGCATTTT.

The rearrangement links TRBV4-2 to TRBJ1-3, with D hard to call. V was clipped by 1 base and J by 2 bases, with 12 bases between them. Per the germline V gene, CDR1 is LGHNA and CDR2 is YNFKEQ. The CDR3 runs 16 residues. DNA of the CDR3: TGTGCCAGCAGCCAAGCGGAGGACGGGGCTGGAAACACCATATATTTT. This sequence encodes CASSQAEDGAGNTIYF.

This clonotype was recorded many times. This chain joins TRBV11-2 and TRBJ2-7; no reliable D call. CDR3 length equals 17 residues. Germline values: CDR1 SGHAT, CDR2 FQNNGV. V lost 4 bases, J lost 2 bases, and 21 bases lay in between. The DNA of the CDR3 is TGTGCCAGCAGCTCTGCGGTGGTTCTGGGCGGTCCCTACGAGCAGTACTTC. Its protein is CASSSAVVLGGPYEQYF.

This sequence joins TRBV28 and TRBJ2-3; 10 nucleotides match TRBD2. Germline-derived CDR1 and CDR2 are MDHEN and SYDVKM. There are 19 residues in the CDR3. J was trimmed by 6 bases and V by 2 bases; bases with no gene match: 17. This CDR3 reads CASSLVALPSSGRPDTQYF. The CDR3 DNA reads as TGTGCCAGCAGTTTAGTAGCCCTCCCCTCTAGCGGGAGACCCGATACGCAGTATTTT.

This clonotype was observed once. This chain connects TRBV5-1 to TRBJ1-4; D perhaps matches TRBD1 (5 bases). Trimming shortened V by 7 bases and J by 2 bases, and 12 bases separated the two germline ends. Germline loops: CDR1 SGHRS, CDR2 YFSETQ. This CDR3 is built from 14 residues. This chain's CDR3 is CASGPGTTNEKLFF. CDR3 DNA sequence: TGCGCCAGCGGACCCGGGACCACTAATGAAAAACTGTTTTTT.

Ten or more counts support this clonotype. The chain recombines TRBV27 with TRBJ1-4; D is unclear. V was cut by 3 bases and J by 5 bases, with 7 bases left in between. The CDR3 contains 13 residues. Germline CDR1 and CDR2: MNHEY and SMNVEV (reference sequence). The CDR3 protein is CASSFWPNEKLFF. The CDR3 DNA follows: TGTGCCAGCAGTTTTTGGCCAAATGAAAAACTGTTTTTT.

In its sample, this clonotype was seen a few times. The genes are TRBV15 and TRBJ2-7; 9 bases match TRBD1. The CDR3 covers 15 residues. Germline loops: CDR1 LNHNV, CDR2 YYDKDF (reference sequence). The trim removed 0 bases at V and 3 bases at J, leaving 3 bases unmatched. In DNA, the CDR3 is TGTGCCACCAGCAGAGAGGGACAGGGCCTCTACGAGCAGTACTTC. This codes for CATSREGQGLYEQYF.

The gene calls are TRBV6-1 and TRBJ1-1; D is uncertain. V was pared by 7 bases and J by 1 base, with 13 bases between. Looked up from germline, CDR1 is MNHNS and CDR2 is SASEGT. The CDR3 is made up of 14 amino acids. The CDR3: CASIKPPRNTEAFF. The CDR3 coding sequence is TGTGCCAGCATTAAACCTCCAAGGAACACTGAAGCTTTCTTT.

This clonotype has more than one count but fewer than ten. The rearrangement uses TRBV14 and TRBJ1-2, with unresolved D. From germline, CDR1 is SGHDN and CDR2 FVKESK. Between the trimmed V and J ends, which lost 0 bases and 3 bases, there was a span of 11 bases. This CDR3 has 15 residues. CDR3 region: CASSQDALLHYGYTF. DNA of the CDR3: TGTGCCAGCAGCCAAGATGCCCTACTCCACTATGGCTACACCTTC.

This clonotype was recorded many times. The rearrangement joins TRBV6-5 to TRBJ2-5; D might be TRBD2 (6 bases). This CDR3 has 15 residues. Germline assignment: CDR1 MNHEY and CDR2 SVGAGI. V was pared by 2 bases and J by 5 bases, with 15 bases between. The DNA for the CDR3 is TGTGCCAGCAGTTACATGGAGGGAGCTTGGGAGACCCAGTACTTC. Protein sequence: CASSYMEGAWETQYF.

This clonotype has a count of ten or more. The V and J genes are TRBV20-1 and TRBJ2-7; D is perhaps TRBD2 (5 bases). Between the trimmed V and J ends, which lost 3 bases and 5 bases, there was a span of 11 bases. CDR3 size: 12 residues. Germline loops: CDR1 DFQATT, CDR2 SNEGSKA (reference sequence). The CDR3 loop is CSASTSGHEQYF. In DNA, the CDR3 is TGCAGTGCTAGCACTAGTGGTCACGAGCAGTACTTC.

Ten or more counts support this clonotype. The V and J genes are TRBV28 and TRBJ1-5, with TRBD1 identical over 12 bases. This CDR3 spans 16 amino acids. Losses at the gene ends were 0 bases for V and 11 bases for J; bases not matched to a gene: 8. Germline V gene sequence: CDR1 MDHEN, CDR2 SYDVKM. CDR3 region: CASSLWGQGAPMAQHF. The CDR3 DNA sequence: TGTGCCAGCAGTTTATGGGGACAGGGGGCCCCAATGGCCCAGCATTTT.

This chain uses TRBV27 with TRBJ2-3, with D maybe TRBD2 (5 bases). Germline V gene data show CDR1 as MNHEY and CDR2 as SMNVEV (reference sequence). This CDR3 has 14 amino acids. V was cut by 3 bases and J by 0 bases, with 7 bases left in between. In nucleotides, the CDR3 is TGTGCCAGCAGTTTGGAGGTTAGCACAGATACGCAGTATTTT. Protein sequence: CASSLEVSTDTQYF.

This clonotype was picked up a small number of times. This may come from a read error, since a much larger clone is one base off. This sequence joins TRBV28 and TRBJ1-6, with D tentatively TRBD1 (5 bases). The V gene lost 7 bases and the J gene lost 9 bases, with 22 bases spanning the gap. The CDR3 is made up of 16 amino acids. CDR1 is MDHEN and CDR2 is SYDVKM in the germline V gene. The CDR3 loop reads CASIPPGRGGISPLHF. The CDR3 DNA reads as TGTGCCAGCATCCCCCCGGGGAGGGGAGGAATTTCACCCCTCCACTTT.

This clonotype was seen a handful of times. The gene calls are TRBV28 and TRBJ2-2, with a tentative D call TRBD2 (6 bases). The V gene lost 3 bases and the J gene lost 2 bases, with 10 bases spanning the gap. CDR1 MDHEN and CDR2 SYDVKM come from the germline V gene. The CDR3 has 15 amino acids. CDR3 DNA: TGTGCCAGCAGTTTCGGAGGGGTCAACACCGGGGAGCTGTTTTTT. As protein: CASSFGGVNTGELFF.

This clonotype was recorded at least ten times. The chain has TRBV18 and TRBJ1-2; a weak D match, TRBD1 (6 bases). Per the germline V gene, CDR1 is KGHSH and CDR2 is LQKENI. Trimming pared 8 bases from V and 5 bases from J, leaving 15 bases between. The CDR3 covers 13 residues. The CDR3 spells CASSTGLDYGYTF. In DNA form, the CDR3 reads TGTGCCAGCAGTACAGGGCTAGATTATGGCTACACCTTC.

This clonotype was found many times. This rearrangement joins TRBV6-1 to TRBJ2-7; D might be TRBD2 (5 bases). Trimming stripped 3 bases from V and 2 bases from J, with 17 bases between. Germline V gene sequence: CDR1 MNHNS, CDR2 SASEGT. The CDR3 totals 16 residues. The DNA of the CDR3 is TGTGCCAGCAGTGAGGGCTACAGTCCGGGAACCTACGAGCAGTACTTC. Translating gives CASSEGYSPGTYEQYF.

The table lists this clonotype with many counts. The chain carries TRBV6-1 and TRBJ2-2, with D possibly matching TRBD2 (5 bases). The germline CDR1 and CDR2 sequences are MNHNS and SASEGT. The CDR3 runs to 18 residues. Trimming took off 6 bases at V and 6 bases at J, with 26 bases between the two ends. The CDR3 DNA sequence: TGTGCCAGCAGCCGTGAACGGGGAGTCGGTAATATCGCCGGGGAGCTGTTTTTT. Its translation: CASSRERGVGNIAGELFF.

The chain has TRBV6-2 or TRBV6-3 and TRBJ2-3, with a possible D match to TRBD2 (6 bases). Germline assignment: CDR1 MNHEY and CDR2 SVGEGT. Trimming took off 7 bases at V and 3 bases at J, with 14 bases between the two ends. This CDR3 spans 14 amino acids. The DNA for the CDR3 is TGTGCCAGCAAGGCAGGAGGGCCGACAGATACGCAGTATTTT. Its translation is CASKAGGPTDTQYF.

This rearrangement joins TRBV7-9 to TRBJ2-3; 11 nucleotides agree with TRBD1. The CDR3 length is 16 residues. In germline, CDR1 is SEHNR, CDR2 FQNEAQ (reference sequence). J gave up 0 bases and V 4 bases, and 3 bases lay outside the gene matches. CDR3 protein: CASSWDRGFSTDTQYF. Written as DNA, the CDR3 is TGTGCCAGCAGCTGGGACAGGGGGTTTAGCACAGATACGCAGTATTTT.

There are many counts of this clonotype. CDR3 protein: CASSLVSSGGETQYF. CDR3 nucleotide sequence: TGTGCCAGCAGCTTAGTGTCCTCGGGAGGAGAGACCCAGTACTTC. The chain links TRBV11-2 to TRBJ2-5; 7 nucleotides align to TRBD2. With 1 base clipped from V and 4 bases from J, the junction kept 6 bases outside the gene matches. The CDR3 loop spans 15 amino acids. Germline CDR1 reads SGHAT; CDR2 reads FQNNGV.

For this clonotype: This sequence is one base from a far larger clone and is likely a read error. The genes are TRBV9 and TRBJ2-7; D call uncertain. The germline gives CDR1 SGDLS, CDR2 YYNGEE. This CDR3 comprises 11 residues. The CDR3 nucleotides read TGTGCCAGCAGAAACCTCTACGAGCGGTACTTC. The encoded protein is CASRNLYERYF.